The rows below give T cell receptor beta chains drawn from one sample of a study of blood T cell repertoires in COVID-19. The data were produced by immunoSEQ multiplex PCR, yet TCRdb's version contains in-frame clones alone and is incomplete. The sample has about 430,000 clones; more than 70% are singletons. The source material was PBMCs or T cells enriched from blood (not recorded which). The receptors derive from a woman between 18 and 29 years old who had been exposed to COVID-19. The CDR3 runs from the conserved cysteine through the conserved F or W. The D gene is left open where the match is weak. A row's size may be missing; if present it is once, few, many or a size class.

TRBV11-3,.,TRBJ1-3,.,TGTGCCAGCAGCTCCGGCGGAGGAAACACCATATATTTT,CASSSGGGNTIYF
TRBV5-6,TRBD1,TRBJ2-1,.,TGTGCCAGCAGCTATGACAGGGGGAGCCTCTACAATGAGCAGTTCTTC,CASSYDRGSLYNEQFF
TRBV29-1,.,TRBJ1-2,.,TGCAGCGTCATTCGGGGGGACTATGGCTACACCTTC,CSVIRGDYGYTF
TRBV5-1,TRBD1,TRBJ2-7,.,TGCGCCAGCAGCCGGGGAGCGCCGGGACAGCCCTACGAGCAGTACTTC,CASSRGAPGQPYEQYF
TRBV3-1/TRBV3-2,TRBD1,TRBJ1-3,.,TGTGCCAGCAGCCAAGACGGGGGACAGGGCAGACCCATATATTTT,CASSQDGGQGRPIYF
TRBV4-2,TRBD2,TRBJ2-6,.,TGTGCCAGCGGCGGGGGCTCTGGGGCCAACGTCCTGACTTTC,CASGGGSGANVLTF
TRBV27,TRBD1,TRBJ1-2,.,TGTGCCACTGCGACAGGGGGCCATGGCTACACCTTC,CATATGGHGYTF
TRBV4-3,TRBD1,TRBJ1-3,.,TGCGCCAGCAGCCAAACGGCCCGACAGGGGGCTGGAAACACCATATATTTT,CASSQTARQGAGNTIYF
TRBV12-3/TRBV12-4,.,TRBJ2-7,.,TGTGCCAGCAGTTTTCAGGTCTCCTACGAGCAGTACTTC,CASSFQVSYEQYF
TRBV30,.,TRBJ1-1,.,TGTGCCTGGACGAGGCAGTTGGACACTGAAGCTTTCTTT,CAWTRQLDTEAFF
TRBV7-9,.,TRBJ1-6,.,TGTGCCAGTCAGACTGCGAGCTCCTATAATTCACCCCTCCACTTT,CASQTASSYNSPLHF
TRBV4-2,.,TRBJ2-3,.,TGTGCCAGCAGCCAAGATAAGGGGGTCTCGAGAGATACGCAGTATTTT,CASSQDKGVSRDTQYF
TRBV29-1,TRBD1,TRBJ2-1,.,TGCAGCGTTGAGCGGACAGGGGCGAGCGAGCAGTTCTTC,CSVERTGASEQFF
TRBV5-1,TRBD1,TRBJ1-6,few,TGCGCCAGCAGCCTGGCCAGGGACAGCTCCTATAATTCACCCCTCCACTTT,CASSLARDSSYNSPLHF
TRBV18,TRBD1,TRBJ2-2,.,TGTGCCAGCTCACCACGGGACAGACCCGGGGAGCTGTTTTTT,CASSPRDRPGELFF
TRBV19,.,TRBJ2-1,.,TGTGCCACCCGCCCTGGGGGGGCTAACAATGAGCAGTTCTTC,CATRPGGANNEQFF
TRBV9,TRBD1,TRBJ2-7,.,TGTGCCAGCAGCGCAACAGGGGACTACGAGCAGTACTTC,CASSATGDYEQYF
TRBV5-5,TRBD2,TRBJ2-1,.,TGTGCCAGCAGCCCGGGGGGCTCCTACAATGAGCAGTTCTTC,CASSPGGSYNEQFF
TRBV9,.,TRBJ1-2,.,TGTGCCAGCAGCGTAGACTTCACCTATGGCTACACCTTC,CASSVDFTYGYTF